The 20 T cell receptor beta chains below were found in one sample sequenced in a study of blood T cell repertoires in COVID-19. Data came from immunoSEQ multiplex PCR; TCRdb stores just in-frame clones and leaves some out. The sample has 100,000 to 150,000 clones, 74% seen once. The sample consisted of peripheral blood. These receptor sequences come from a man in his sixties with acute or convalescent COVID-19.

The CDR3 region has the DNA TGTGCCAGCAGTTACTCGAGCAGGTTCTACGAGCAGTACTTC. This codes for CASSYSSRFYEQYF. The chain carries TRBV6-2 or TRBV6-3 and TRBJ2-7; D remains unclear. This CDR3 spans 14 amino acids. Deletions cut 0 bases from V and 3 bases from J, with 9 bases between. CDR1 MNHEY and CDR2 SVGEGT come from the germline V gene.

This chain links TRBV30 with TRBJ1-2; D ambiguous. The CDR3 has 12 amino acids. Trimming removed 1 base at V and 8 bases at J, with 11 bases between. Germline CDR1 and CDR2: GTSNPN and SVGIG (reference sequence). In DNA, the CDR3 is TGTGCCTGGAGTGCCCTCGGTCTGGGCTACACCTTC. Encoded protein: CAWSALGLGYTF. Using reference TRBV30 and TRBJ1-2 for the parts outside the CDR3, the full variable domain is SQTIHQWPATLVQPVGSPLSLECTVEGTSNPNLYWYRQAAGRGLQLLFYSVGIGQISSEVPQNLSASRPQDRQFILSSKKLLLSDSGFYLCAWSALGLGYTFGSGTRLTVV.

The J gene is TRBJ2-4, the V gene TRBV2; tentatively, D is TRBD2 (5 bases). V was clipped by 6 bases and J by 3 bases, with 9 bases between them. Germline lookup yields CDR1 SNHLY and CDR2 FYNNEI. This CDR3 spans 13 amino acids. The CDR3 loop is CASSSGDKNIQYF. Here the CDR3 DNA reads TGTGCCAGCAGCAGCGGAGACAAAAACATTCAGTACTTC.

The rearrangement joins TRBV3-1 (or the pseudogene TRBV3-2) to TRBJ2-2; TRBD2 agrees at 9 bases. Germline V lookup: CDR1 LGHDT, CDR2 YNNKEL (reference sequence). The junction had 3 bases not matched to a gene; V was cut back by 1 base and J by 3 bases. The CDR3 contains 16 residues. In nucleotides, the CDR3 is TGTGCCAGCAGCCAAGGGCGGGGGGGCGACACCGGGGAGCTGTTTTTT. Protein sequence: CASSQGRGGDTGELFF.

This rearrangement joins TRBV11-2 to TRBJ2-7, with 11 bases matching TRBD1. Losses at the gene ends were 5 bases for V and 7 bases for J; bases not matched to a gene: 4. Germline V gives CDR1 SGHAT, CDR2 FQNNGV. The CDR3 totals 13 residues. The CDR3 reads CASSPGTGGEQYF. CDR3 bases: TGTGCCAGCAGCCCCGGGACAGGGGGGGAGCAGTACTTC.

CDR3 region: CASSPQQNTEAFF. The DNA for the CDR3 is TGTGCCAGCAGCCCCCAACAGAACACTGAAGCTTTCTTT. V gene TRBV7-3 combines with J gene TRBJ1-1; no clear D gene. Trimming cost V 5 bases and J 1 base, with 8 bases left between them. Germline V gene lookup returns CDR1 SGHTA and CDR2 FQGTGA. The CDR3 has 13 amino acids.

The CDR3 DNA follows: TGCAGTGCTAGTGAAGCGGGAGGTCCCTACGAGCAGTACTTC. Translated, it gives CSASEAGGPYEQYF. The V and J genes are TRBV20-1 and TRBJ2-7, with 9 bases identical to TRBD2. J gave up 2 bases and V 3 bases, and 5 bases lay outside the gene matches. The CDR3 covers 14 residues. The V gene's germline CDR1 is DFQATT and CDR2 SNEGSKA (reference sequence).

V gene TRBV5-1 combines with J gene TRBJ1-1; 8 nucleotides agree with TRBD1. V shed 0 bases, J shed 2 bases, and the junction held 6 bases outside the gene matches. CDR3 length: 16 amino acids. Germline V gene lookup returns CDR1 SGHRS and CDR2 YFSETQ. The CDR3, as DNA: TGCGCCAGCAGCTTGGATGGGACAGGTTCTAACACTGAAGCTTTCTTT. Protein product: CASSLDGTGSNTEAFF.

The rearrangement links TRBV5-1 to TRBJ2-1, with 7 bases fitting TRBD2. Germline CDR1 reads SGHRS; CDR2 reads YFSETQ. The J segment lost 1 base and the V segment lost 5 bases, leaving 6 bases of the junction unmatched. This CDR3 is 15 amino acids long. The CDR3 protein is CASSISGESYNEQFF. CDR3 in DNA: TGCGCCAGCAGTATCAGCGGGGAGTCCTACAATGAGCAGTTCTTC.

The chain is built from TRBV20-1 and TRBJ2-7; 14 nucleotides line up with TRBD2. V shed 3 bases and J 6 bases; nucleotides not matched to a gene: 7. This CDR3 contains 15 residues. CDR1 and CDR2 (germline): DFQATT, SNEGSKA (reference sequence). CDR3 amino acids: CSASPGTSGSGEQYF. CDR3 in DNA: TGCAGTGCTAGTCCCGGGACTAGCGGGAGTGGCGAGCAGTACTTC.

This chain connects TRBV11-2 to TRBJ2-1, with 10 bases aligning to TRBD2. Germline assignment: CDR1 SGHAT and CDR2 FQNNGV. The J segment lost 1 base and the V segment lost 5 bases, leaving 8 bases of the junction unmatched. CDR3 length: 17 amino acids. CDR3 sequence reads: CASSPEASGGSYNEQFF. DNA for the CDR3: TGTGCCAGCAGCCCCGAGGCTAGCGGGGGATCCTACAATGAGCAGTTCTTC.

The rearrangement links TRBV24-1 to TRBJ2-1; 8 bases are shared with TRBD2. Germline-derived CDR1 and CDR2 are KGHDR and SFDVKD. V was clipped by 3 bases and J by 6 bases; unmatched bases: 9. This CDR3 has 16 residues. CDR3 residues: CATSDSVGLAGNEQFF. The CDR3 DNA is TGTGCCACCAGTGATAGCGTCGGGCTAGCGGGCAATGAGCAGTTCTTC.

The chain is built from TRBV6-6 and TRBJ2-1, with D unclear. The V end was cut by 4 bases, the J end by 1 base, with 8 bases between. This CDR3 contains 14 residues. Germline CDR1 MNHNY, CDR2 SVGAGI (reference sequence). The CDR3 DNA sequence: TGTGCCAGCAGTTTCCTCGAGTCCTACAATGAGCAGTTCTTC. Translated: CASSFLESYNEQFF.

The CDR3 is CASSRGRSYNEQFF. The CDR3 DNA is TGCGCCAGCAGTAGGGGCCGCTCCTACAATGAGCAGTTCTTC. J is TRBJ2-1 and V is TRBV5-1; D possibly corresponds to TRBD1 (5 bases). CDR1 and CDR2 from the germline V gene are SGHRS and YFSETQ. The CDR3 loop spans 14 amino acids. Trimming cost V 5 bases and J 0 bases, with 9 bases left between them.

This chain uses TRBV19 with TRBJ1-2; D remains ambiguous. CDR3 size: 14 residues. Germline CDR1 LNHDA, CDR2 SQIVND (reference sequence). V dropped 6 bases and J dropped 8 bases, with 19 bases sitting between them. The CDR3 nucleotides read TGTGCCAGTAGACCCCGAGGGCAGTGGCGAGGCTACACCTTC. It specifies CASRPRGQWRGYTF.

This clone occurred many times. The sample holds other DNA sequences that translate to the same CDR3. V and J are TRBV7-3 and TRBJ2-1, with TRBD2 matching over 9 bases. Germline V CDR1 and CDR2: SGHTA, FQGTGA. This CDR3 region has 11 residues. Trimming took 2 bases from V and 16 from J; bases not matched to a gene: 3. The CDR3 DNA reads as TGTGCCAGCAGCTTAGGGACTAGCCTTTTCTTC. This codes for CASSLGTSLFF.

The chain links TRBV5-1 to TRBJ2-3; TRBD2 might be the D (5 bases). CDR3 size: 17 residues. V was pared by 4 bases and J by 0 bases, with 18 bases between. CDR1 is SGHRS, CDR2 YFSETQ, per germline. The CDR3 loop is CASSVRPSYDSTDTQYF. The CDR3 DNA is TGCGCCAGCAGCGTAAGACCTAGCTACGATAGCACAGATACGCAGTATTTT.

The chain is built from TRBV27 and TRBJ2-7, with D possibly TRBD2 on 6 matching bases. The germline V gene has CDR1 MNHEY and CDR2 SMNVEV (reference sequence). The CDR3 loop spans 15 amino acids. V was trimmed by 4 bases and J by 3 bases, leaving 16 bases between them. CDR3 bases: TGTGCCAGCAGTTCTAATTTGGACTACCTCTACGAGCAGTACTTC. It encodes CASSSNLDYLYEQYF.

This rearrangement joins TRBV3-1 (or the pseudogene TRBV3-2) to TRBJ1-2, with D perhaps matching TRBD1 (6 bases). The length of the CDR3 is 15 residues. CDR1 and CDR2 from the germline V gene are LGHDT and YNNKEL (reference sequence). Trimming removed 3 bases from V and 7 bases from J, with 18 bases in between. The CDR3 protein is CASSQAVEGVGGYTF. CDR3 DNA: TGTGCCAGCAGCCAGGCGGTTGAGGGGGTGGGTGGCTACACCTTC.

This clone was seen a handful of times. The genes are TRBV29-1 and TRBJ1-2; TRBD1 aligns across 8 bases. The J segment lost 8 bases and the V segment lost 6 bases, leaving 8 bases of the junction unmatched. CDR3 length: 12 amino acids. Germline V CDR1 and CDR2: SQVTM, ANQGSEA. CDR3 sequence reads: CSVDRQGRGYTF. CDR3 bases: TGCAGCGTGGACCGACAGGGGCGCGGCTACACCTTC.